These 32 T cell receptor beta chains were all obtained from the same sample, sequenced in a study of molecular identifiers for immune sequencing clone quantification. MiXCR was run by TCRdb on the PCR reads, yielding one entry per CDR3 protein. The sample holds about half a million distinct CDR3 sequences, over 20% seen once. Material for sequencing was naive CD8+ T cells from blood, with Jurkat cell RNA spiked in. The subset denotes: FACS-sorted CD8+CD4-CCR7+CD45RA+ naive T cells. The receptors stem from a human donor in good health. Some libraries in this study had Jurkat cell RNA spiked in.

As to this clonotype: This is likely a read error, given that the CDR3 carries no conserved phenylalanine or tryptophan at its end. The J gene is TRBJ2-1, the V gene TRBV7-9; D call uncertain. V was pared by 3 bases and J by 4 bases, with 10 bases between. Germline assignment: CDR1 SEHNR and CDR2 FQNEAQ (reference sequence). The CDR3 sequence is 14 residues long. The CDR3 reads CASSFPMQYNEQFL. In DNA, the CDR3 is TGTGCCAGCAGCTTTCCCATGCAGTACAATGAGCAGTTCCTC.

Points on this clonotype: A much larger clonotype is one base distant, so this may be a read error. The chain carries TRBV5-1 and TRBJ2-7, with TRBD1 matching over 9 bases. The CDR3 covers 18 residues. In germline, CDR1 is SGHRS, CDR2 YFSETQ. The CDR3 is CAGSLKPNAGQGIYEQYF. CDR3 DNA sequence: TGCGCCGGCAGCTTGAAGCCGAACGCGGGACAGGGTATCTACGAGCAGTACTTC.

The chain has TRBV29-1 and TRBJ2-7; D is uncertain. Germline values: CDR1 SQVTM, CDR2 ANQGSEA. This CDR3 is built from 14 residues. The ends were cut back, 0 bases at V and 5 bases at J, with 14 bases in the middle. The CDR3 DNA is TGCAGCGTTGAAGATCAGCGAGTGGGAAACGAGCAGTACTTC. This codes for CSVEDQRVGNEQYF.

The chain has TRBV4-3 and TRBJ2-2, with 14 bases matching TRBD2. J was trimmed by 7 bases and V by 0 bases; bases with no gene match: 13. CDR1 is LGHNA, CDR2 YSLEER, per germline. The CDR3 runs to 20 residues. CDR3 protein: CASSQDLGLAGGWSDGELFF. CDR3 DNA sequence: TGCGCCAGCAGCCAAGATCTAGGACTAGCGGGAGGTTGGAGTGACGGGGAGCTGTTTTTT.

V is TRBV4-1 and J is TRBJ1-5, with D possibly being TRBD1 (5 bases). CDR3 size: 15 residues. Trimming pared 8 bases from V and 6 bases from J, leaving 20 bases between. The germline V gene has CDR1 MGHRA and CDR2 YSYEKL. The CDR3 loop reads CASGPRGGDRQPQHF. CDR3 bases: TGCGCCAGCGGCCCCCGTGGGGGGGATCGTCAGCCCCAGCATTTT.

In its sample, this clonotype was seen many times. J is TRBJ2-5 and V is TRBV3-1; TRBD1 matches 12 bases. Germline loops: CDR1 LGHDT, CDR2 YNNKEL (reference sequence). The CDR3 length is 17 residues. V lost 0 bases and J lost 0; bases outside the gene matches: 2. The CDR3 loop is CASSQEGQGANQETQYF. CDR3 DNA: TGTGCCAGCAGCCAAGAGGGACAGGGGGCCAACCAAGAGACCCAGTACTTC.

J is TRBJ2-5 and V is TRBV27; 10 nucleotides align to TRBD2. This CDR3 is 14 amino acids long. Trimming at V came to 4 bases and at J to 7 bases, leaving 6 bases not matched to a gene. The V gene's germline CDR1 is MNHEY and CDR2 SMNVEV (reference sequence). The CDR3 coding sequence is TGTGCCAGCAGTTGGGGCTTAGCGGGAGGGACCCAGTACTTC. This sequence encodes CASSWGLAGGTQYF.

CDR3 amino acids: CASTPSGWALQFF. The CDR3 region has the DNA TGTGCCAGTACCCCTAGCGGTTGGGCCCTGCAGTTCTTC. The chain recombines TRBV27 with TRBJ2-1; TRBD2 matches at 7 bases. Germline V CDR1 and CDR2: MNHEY, SMNVEV (reference sequence). With V trimmed by 9 bases and J by 12 bases, 14 bases remained unmatched. This CDR3 comprises 13 residues.

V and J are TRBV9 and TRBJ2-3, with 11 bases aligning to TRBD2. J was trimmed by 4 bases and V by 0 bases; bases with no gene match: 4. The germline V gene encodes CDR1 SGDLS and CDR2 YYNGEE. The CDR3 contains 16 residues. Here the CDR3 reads CASSVVASGRSDTQYF. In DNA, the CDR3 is TGTGCCAGCAGCGTAGTTGCTAGCGGGAGGTCAGATACGCAGTATTTT.

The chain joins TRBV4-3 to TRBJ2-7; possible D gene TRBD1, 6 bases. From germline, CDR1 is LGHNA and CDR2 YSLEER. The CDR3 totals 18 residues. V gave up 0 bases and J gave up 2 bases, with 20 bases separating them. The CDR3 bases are TGCGCCAGCAGCCAAGAAAAGTCAAGGGCCGGGACAACCTACGAGCAGTACTTC. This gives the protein CASSQEKSRAGTTYEQYF.

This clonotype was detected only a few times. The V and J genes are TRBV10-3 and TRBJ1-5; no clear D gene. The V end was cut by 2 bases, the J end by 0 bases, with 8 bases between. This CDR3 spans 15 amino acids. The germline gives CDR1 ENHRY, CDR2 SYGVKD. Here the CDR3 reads CAISEKAPSNQPQHF. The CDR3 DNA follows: TGTGCCATCAGTGAGAAGGCCCCTAGCAATCAGCCCCAGCATTTT.

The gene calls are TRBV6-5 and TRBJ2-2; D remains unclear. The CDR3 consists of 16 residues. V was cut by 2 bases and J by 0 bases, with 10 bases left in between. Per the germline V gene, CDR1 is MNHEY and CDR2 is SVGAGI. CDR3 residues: CASSYHLVANTGELFF. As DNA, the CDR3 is TGTGCCAGCAGTTACCACTTAGTCGCGAACACCGGGGAGCTGTTTTTT.

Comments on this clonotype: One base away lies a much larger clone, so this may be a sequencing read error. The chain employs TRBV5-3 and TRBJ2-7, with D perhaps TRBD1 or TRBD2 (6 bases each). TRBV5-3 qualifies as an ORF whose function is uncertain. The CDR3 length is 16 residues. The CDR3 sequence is CASSLDRGPSPYEQYF. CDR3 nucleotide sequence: TGTGCCAGCAGCTTGGATCGGGGGCCAAGCCCCTACGAGCAGTACTTC.

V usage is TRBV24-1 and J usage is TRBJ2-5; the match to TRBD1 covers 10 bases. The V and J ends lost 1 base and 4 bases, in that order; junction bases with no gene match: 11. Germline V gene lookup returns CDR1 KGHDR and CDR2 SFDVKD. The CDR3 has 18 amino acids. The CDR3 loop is CATSDFPNLGTGVETQYF. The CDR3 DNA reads TGTGCCACCAGTGATTTCCCCAACCTGGGGACAGGGGTAGAGACCCAGTACTTC.

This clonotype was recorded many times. The CDR3 DNA reads TGTGCCAGCAGCCACCCCTTTGGGACAGGGGGCTATAAGGTGGAGTCCTGGGAGCTGTTTTTT. Protein product: CASSHPFGTGGYKVESWELFF. This chain connects TRBV12-3 or TRBV12-4 to TRBJ2-2; TRBD1 aligns across 12 bases. The CDR3 runs 21 residues. With 6 bases clipped from V and 9 bases from J, the junction kept 26 bases outside the gene matches.

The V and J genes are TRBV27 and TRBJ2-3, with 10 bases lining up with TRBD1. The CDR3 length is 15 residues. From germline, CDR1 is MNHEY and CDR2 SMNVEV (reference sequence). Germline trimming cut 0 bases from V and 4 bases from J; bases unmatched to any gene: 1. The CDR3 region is CASSLSGQGADTQYF. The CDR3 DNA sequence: TGTGCCAGCAGTTTATCCGGACAGGGGGCAGATACGCAGTATTTT.

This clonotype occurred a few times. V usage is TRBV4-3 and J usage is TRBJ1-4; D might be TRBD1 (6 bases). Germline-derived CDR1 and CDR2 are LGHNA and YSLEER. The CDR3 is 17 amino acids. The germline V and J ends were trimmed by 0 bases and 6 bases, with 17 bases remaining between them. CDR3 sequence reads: CASSQDSLLGADEKLFF. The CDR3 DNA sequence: TGCGCCAGCAGCCAAGATAGCTTGCTGGGGGCTGATGAAAAACTGTTTTTT.

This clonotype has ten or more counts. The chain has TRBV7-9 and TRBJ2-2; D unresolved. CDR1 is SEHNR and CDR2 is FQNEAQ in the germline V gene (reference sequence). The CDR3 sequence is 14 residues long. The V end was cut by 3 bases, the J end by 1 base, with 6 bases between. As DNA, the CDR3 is TGTGCCAGCAGCTTCTCAGGGAACACCGGGGAGCTGTTTTTT. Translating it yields CASSFSGNTGELFF.

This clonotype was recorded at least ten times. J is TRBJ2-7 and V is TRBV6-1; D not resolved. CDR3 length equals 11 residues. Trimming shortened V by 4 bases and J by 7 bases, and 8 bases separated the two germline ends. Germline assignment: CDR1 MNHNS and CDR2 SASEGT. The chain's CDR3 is CASSVMEEQYF. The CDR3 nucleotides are TGTGCCAGCAGTGTAATGGAAGAGCAGTACTTC.

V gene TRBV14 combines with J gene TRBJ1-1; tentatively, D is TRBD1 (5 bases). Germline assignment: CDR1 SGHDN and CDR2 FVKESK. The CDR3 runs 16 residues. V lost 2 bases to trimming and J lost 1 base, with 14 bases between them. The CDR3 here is CASSQLAEGANTEAFF. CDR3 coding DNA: TGTGCCAGCAGCCAATTGGCGGAAGGGGCGAACACTGAAGCTTTCTTT.

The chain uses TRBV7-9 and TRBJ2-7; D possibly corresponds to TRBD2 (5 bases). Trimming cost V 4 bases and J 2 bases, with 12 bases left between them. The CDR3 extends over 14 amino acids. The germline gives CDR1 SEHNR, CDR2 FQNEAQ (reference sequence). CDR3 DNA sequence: TGTGCCAGCAGCTCCGCGACTAAAACCTACGAGCAGTACTTC. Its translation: CASSSATKTYEQYF.

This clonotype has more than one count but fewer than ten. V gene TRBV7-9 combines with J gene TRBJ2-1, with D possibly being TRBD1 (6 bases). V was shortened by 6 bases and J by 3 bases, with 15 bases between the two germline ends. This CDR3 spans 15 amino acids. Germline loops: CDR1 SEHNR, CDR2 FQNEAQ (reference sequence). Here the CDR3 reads CASSRPGTNYNEQFF. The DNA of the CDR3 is TGTGCCAGCAGTCGACCCGGGACAAACTACAATGAGCAGTTCTTC.

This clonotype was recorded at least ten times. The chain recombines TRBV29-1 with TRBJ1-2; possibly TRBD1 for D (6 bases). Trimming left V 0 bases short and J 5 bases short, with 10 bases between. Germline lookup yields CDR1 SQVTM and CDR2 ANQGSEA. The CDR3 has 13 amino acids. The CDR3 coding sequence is TGCAGCGTTGAAGACGACAGGTTTTATGGCTACACCTTC. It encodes CSVEDDRFYGYTF.

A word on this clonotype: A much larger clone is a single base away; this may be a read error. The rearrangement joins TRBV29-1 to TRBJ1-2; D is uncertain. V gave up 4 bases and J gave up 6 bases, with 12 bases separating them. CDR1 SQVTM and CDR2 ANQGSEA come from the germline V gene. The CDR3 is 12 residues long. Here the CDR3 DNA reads TGCAGCGTTGCGGGAGACCTCAATGGCTACACCTTC. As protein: CSVAGDLNGYTF.

CDR3 residues: CASSVDTRSNQPQHF. In DNA, the CDR3 is TGTGCCAGCAGTGTGGACACCCGTAGCAATCAGCCCCAGCATTTT. The rearrangement links TRBV6-1 to TRBJ1-5, with TRBD1 as a possible D gene (5 bases). Trimming took off 4 bases at V and 0 bases at J, with 10 bases between the two ends. The germline gives CDR1 MNHNS, CDR2 SASEGT. The CDR3 is made up of 15 amino acids.

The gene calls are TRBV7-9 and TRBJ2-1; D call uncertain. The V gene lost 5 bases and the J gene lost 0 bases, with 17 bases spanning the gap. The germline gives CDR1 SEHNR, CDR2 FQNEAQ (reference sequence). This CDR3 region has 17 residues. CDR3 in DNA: TGTGCCAGCAGCCCTCAAGACGGGCAGAGCTCCTACAATGAGCAGTTCTTC. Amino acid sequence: CASSPQDGQSSYNEQFF.

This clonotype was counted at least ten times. The CDR3 nucleotides read TGCGCCAGCAGCTGGGGACAGGGTGGAAGTAGAGAGCAGTACTTC. Its protein is CASSWGQGGSREQYF. The V call is TRBV5-1, the J call TRBJ2-7, with 9 bases fitting TRBD1. V was pared by 3 bases and J by 7 bases, with 11 bases of the junction left unmatched. The CDR3 is 15 amino acids. The germline CDR1 and CDR2 sequences are SGHRS and YFSETQ.

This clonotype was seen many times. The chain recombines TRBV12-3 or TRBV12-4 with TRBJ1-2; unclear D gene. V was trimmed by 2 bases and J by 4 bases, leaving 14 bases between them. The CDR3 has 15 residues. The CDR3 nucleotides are TGTGCCAGCAGTTTATTCCCCAGGTTGGGCTATGGCTACACCTTC. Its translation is CASSLFPRLGYGYTF.

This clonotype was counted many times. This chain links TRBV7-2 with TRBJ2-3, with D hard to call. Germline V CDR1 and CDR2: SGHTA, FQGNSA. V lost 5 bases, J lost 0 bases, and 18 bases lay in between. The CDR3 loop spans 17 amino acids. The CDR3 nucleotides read TGTGCCAGCAGCCAAACAAATGGACGGTTTAGCACAGATACGCAGTATTTT. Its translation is CASSQTNGRFSTDTQYF.

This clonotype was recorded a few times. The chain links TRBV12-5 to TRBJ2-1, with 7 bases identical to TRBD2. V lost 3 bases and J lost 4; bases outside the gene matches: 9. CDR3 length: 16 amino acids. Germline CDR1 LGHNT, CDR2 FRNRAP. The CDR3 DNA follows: TGTGCTAGTGGTTTAACGGCGGCTAGCGGATACAATGAGCAGTTCTTC. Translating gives CASGLTAASGYNEQFF.

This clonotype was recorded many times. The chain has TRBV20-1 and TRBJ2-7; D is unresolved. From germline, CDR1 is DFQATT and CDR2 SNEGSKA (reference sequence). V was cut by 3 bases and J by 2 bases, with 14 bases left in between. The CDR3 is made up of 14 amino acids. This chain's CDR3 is CSASSDNQTYEQYF. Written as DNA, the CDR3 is TGCAGTGCTAGTAGTGACAACCAAACCTACGAGCAGTACTTC.

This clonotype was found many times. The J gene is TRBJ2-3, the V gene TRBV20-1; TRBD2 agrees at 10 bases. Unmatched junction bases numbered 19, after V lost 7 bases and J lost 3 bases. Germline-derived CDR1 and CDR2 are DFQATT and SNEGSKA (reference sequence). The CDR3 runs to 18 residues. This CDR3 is CSGWRDTPGTSVTDTQYF. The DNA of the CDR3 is TGCAGTGGTTGGAGGGACACACCCGGGACTAGCGTGACAGATACGCAGTATTTT.